This T cell receptor (beta chain) was obtained from a study of blood T cell repertoires in COVID-19. Study at large: The cDNA or gDNA used as material had been derived from T cells, B-cell-depleted T cells, or PBMCs.

Assay: immunoSEQ multiplex PCR; the TCRdb copy retains only in-frame clones and omits some. The sample records some 210,000 clones, roughly 89% being singletons. Per germline, CDR1 LNHDA and CDR2 SQIVND (reference sequence). V was trimmed by 8 bases and J by 0 bases, leaving 14 bases between them. The CDR3 is 14 residues long. This sequence joins TRBV19 and TRBJ2-7; D remains unclear. This TCR derives from a young man with acute COVID-19. Sample: PBMCs or T cells enriched from blood (not recorded which). CDR3 in amino acids: CASSPRQASYEQYF. CDR3 sequence (DNA): TGTGCCAGTTCACCCCGCCAGGCCTCCTACGAGCAGTACTTC. The full variable domain, its missing parts supplied by reference TRBV19 and TRBJ2-7, is DGGITQSPKYLFRKEGQNVTLSCEQNLNHDAMYWYRQDPGQGLRLIYYSQIVNDFQKGDIAEGYSVSREKKESFPLTVTSAQKNPTAFYLCASSPRQASYEQYFGPGTRLTVT.